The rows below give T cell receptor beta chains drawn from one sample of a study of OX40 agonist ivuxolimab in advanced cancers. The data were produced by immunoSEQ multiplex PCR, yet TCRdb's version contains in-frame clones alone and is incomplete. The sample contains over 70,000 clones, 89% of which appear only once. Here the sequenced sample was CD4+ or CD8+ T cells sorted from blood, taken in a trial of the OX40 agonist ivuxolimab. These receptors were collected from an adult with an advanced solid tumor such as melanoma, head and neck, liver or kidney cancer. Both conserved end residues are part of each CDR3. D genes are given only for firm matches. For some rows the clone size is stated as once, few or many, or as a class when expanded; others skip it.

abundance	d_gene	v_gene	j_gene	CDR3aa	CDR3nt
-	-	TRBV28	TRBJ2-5	CASKTPAGAGETQYF	TGTGCCAGCAAAACCCCCGCTGGGGCAGGAGAGACCCAGTACTTC
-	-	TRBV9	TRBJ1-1	CASSVVQNTEAFF	TGTGCCAGCAGCGTAGTCCAGAACACTGAAGCTTTCTTT
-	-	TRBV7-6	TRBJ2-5	CASSLSPESQETQYF	TGTGCCAGCAGCTTAAGTCCAGAGTCCCAAGAGACCCAGTACTTC
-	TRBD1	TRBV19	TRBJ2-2	CATRQGAWAGELFF	TGTGCCACAAGACAGGGGGCTTGGGCCGGGGAGCTGTTTTTT
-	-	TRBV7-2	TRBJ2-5	CASSFFQETQYF	TGTGCCAGCAGCTTCTTCCAAGAGACCCAGTACTTC
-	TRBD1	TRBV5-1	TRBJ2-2	CASSPPGTGWTGELFF	TGCGCCAGCAGCCCTCCCGGGACAGGGTGGACCGGGGAGCTGTTTTTT
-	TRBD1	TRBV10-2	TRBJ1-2	CASRAKRDSTTINYGYTF	TGCGCCAGCAGAGCTAAACGGGACAGTACCACTATTAACTATGGCTACACCTTC
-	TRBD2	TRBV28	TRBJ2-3	CASSLSSGGARDTQYF	TGTGCCAGCAGTTTATCTAGCGGGGGGGCAAGAGATACGCAGTATTTT
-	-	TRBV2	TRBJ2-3	CASSPTGQATQYF	TGTGCCAGCAGTCCTACAGGGCAGGCTACGCAGTATTTT
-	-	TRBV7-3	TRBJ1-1	CASSVLRQGNTEAFF	TGTGCCAGCAGCGTCCTACGCCAGGGGAACACTGAAGCTTTCTTT
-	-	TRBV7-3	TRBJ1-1	CASSFQPRSEAFF	TGTGCCAGCAGTTTTCAGCCTCGTTCGGAAGCTTTCTTT
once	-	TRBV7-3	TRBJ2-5	CASSFKGAETQYF	TGTGCCAGCAGCTTTAAAGGGGCGGAGACCCAGTACTTC
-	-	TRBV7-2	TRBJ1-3	CASSSQFGSGNTIYF	TGTGCCAGCAGCTCCCAATTTGGGTCTGGAAACACCATATATTTT
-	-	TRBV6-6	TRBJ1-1	CASGNTEAFF	TGTGCCAGCGGGAACACTGAAGCTTTCTTT
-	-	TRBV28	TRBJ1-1	CASSLGGAVNTEAFF	TGTGCCAGCAGTTTGGGTGGGGCAGTGAACACTGAAGCTTTCTTT
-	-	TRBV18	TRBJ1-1	CASSPKHRVTEAFF	TGTGCCAGCTCACCCAAACATCGAGTCACTGAAGCTTTCTTT
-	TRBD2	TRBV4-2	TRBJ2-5	CASSQDRASGGAGETQYF	TGTGCCAGCAGCCAAGATAGGGCTAGCGGGGGGGCCGGGGAGACCCAGTACTTC
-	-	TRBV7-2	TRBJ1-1	CASSLEPYSTEAFF	TGTGCCAGCAGCTTAGAGCCCTACAGCACTGAAGCTTTCTTT
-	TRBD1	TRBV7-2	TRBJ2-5	CASSETGQSIETQYF	TGTGCCAGCAGCGAAACGGGACAGTCGATAGAGACCCAGTACTTC
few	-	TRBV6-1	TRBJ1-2	CASSEASEGYTF	TGTGCCAGCAGTGAAGCGAGTGAGGGCTACACCTTC
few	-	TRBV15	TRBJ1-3	CATSRQGDTIYF	TGTGCCACCAGCAGACAGGGAGACACCATATATTTT
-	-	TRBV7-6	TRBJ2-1	CASSSPGGTASNEQFF	TGTGCCAGCAGCTCCCCTGGCGGGACCGCCTCCAATGAGCAGTTCTTC
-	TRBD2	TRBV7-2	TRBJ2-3	CASRSSGGPDTQYF	TGTGCCAGCAGGTCCTCGGGGGGGCCAGATACGCAGTATTTT
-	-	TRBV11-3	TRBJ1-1	CASSLSVGAEAFF	TGTGCCAGCAGCTTATCCGTGGGTGCTGAAGCTTTCTTT
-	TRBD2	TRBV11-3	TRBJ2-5	CASSPGGANQETQYF	TGTGCCAGCAGCCCCGGGGGGGCTAACCAAGAGACCCAGTACTTC
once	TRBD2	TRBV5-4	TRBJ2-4	CASSLVSGSSKNIQYF	TGTGCCAGCAGCTTGGTTAGCGGGAGTTCCAAAAACATTCAGTACTTC
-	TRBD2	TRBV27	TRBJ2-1	CASSWPGLAGGRGYNEQFF	TGTGCCAGCAGTTGGCCCGGACTAGCGGGAGGTCGGGGGTACAATGAGCAGTTCTTC
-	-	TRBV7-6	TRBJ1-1	CASSITSQGSTEAFF	TGTGCCAGCAGCATTACCTCCCAGGGGAGCACTGAAGCTTTCTTT
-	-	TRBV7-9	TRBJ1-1	CASSSTEAFF	TGTGCCAGCAGCTCCACTGAAGCTTTCTTT
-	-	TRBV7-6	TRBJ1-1	CASSPLGNTEAFF	TGTGCCAGCAGCCCCCTCGGGAACACTGAAGCTTTCTTT
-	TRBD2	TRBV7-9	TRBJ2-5	CASSLGLAAETQYF	TGTGCCAGCAGCTTAGGACTAGCAGCAGAGACCCAGTACTTC
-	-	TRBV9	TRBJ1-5	CASSVRGDQPQHF	TGTGCCAGCAGCGTCCGGGGGGATCAGCCCCAGCATTTT
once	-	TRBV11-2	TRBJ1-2	CASSSRVASSLGYGYTF	TGTGCCAGCAGCTCACGGGTTGCCTCTTCCTTGGGCTATGGCTACACCTTC
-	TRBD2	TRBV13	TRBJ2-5	CASSGGTSGYQETQYF	TGTGCCAGCAGCGGGGGGACTAGCGGTTACCAAGAGACCCAGTACTTC
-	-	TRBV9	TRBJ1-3	CASSTRVGDFGNTIYF	TGTGCCAGCAGCACCAGGGTGGGGGACTTCGGAAACACCATATATTTT
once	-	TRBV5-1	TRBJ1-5	CASSLAGSIHQPQHF	TGCGCCAGCAGCTTGGCTGGCAGTATCCATCAGCCCCAGCATTTT
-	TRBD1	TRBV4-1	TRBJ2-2	CASSQGPRDSYTGELFF	TGCGCCAGCAGCCAGGGGCCCCGGGACAGCTACACCGGGGAGCTGTTTTTT
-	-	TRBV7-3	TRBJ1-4	CASSEPHRVGEKLFF	TGTGCCAGCAGCGAACCCCACAGGGTAGGGGAAAAACTGTTTTTT
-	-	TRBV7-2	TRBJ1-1	CASSAFGGGNTEAFF	TGTGCCAGCAGCGCTTTCGGCGGAGGGAACACTGAAGCTTTCTTT
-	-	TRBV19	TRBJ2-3	CASTSLTDTQYF	TGTGCCAGTACTAGTCTCACAGATACGCAGTATTTT
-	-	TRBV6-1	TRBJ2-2	CASSGGRGELFF	TGTGCCAGCAGTGGGGGCCGCGGGGAGCTGTTTTTT
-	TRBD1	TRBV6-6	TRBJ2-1	CASSWGQGVYNEQFF	TGTGCCAGCAGTTGGGGGCAGGGGGTTTACAATGAGCAGTTCTTC
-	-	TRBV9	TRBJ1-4	CASSVDGAERGKLFF	TGTGCCAGCAGCGTAGATGGAGCTGAACGGGGAAAACTGTTTTTT
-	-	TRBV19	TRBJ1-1	CATQTNREAFF	TGTGCCACCCAGACGAACAGGGAGGCTTTCTTT
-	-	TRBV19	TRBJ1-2	CASSIPEQGGYTF	TGTGCCAGTAGTATACCCGAACAGGGTGGCTACACCTTC
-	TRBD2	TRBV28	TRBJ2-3	CASSLRRGRTTDTQYF	TGTGCCAGCAGTTTACGCCGCGGGAGAACCACAGATACGCAGTATTTT
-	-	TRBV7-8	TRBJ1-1	CASTPLRYGNRGAFF	TGTGCCAGCACCCCTTTGAGGTACGGAAATCGGGGAGCTTTCTTT
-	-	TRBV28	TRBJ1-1	CASSDWGREAFF	TGTGCCAGCAGTGATTGGGGGAGGGAAGCTTTCTTT
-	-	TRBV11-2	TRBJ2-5	CASSLAGAQETQYF	TGTGCCAGCAGCTTAGCGGGGGCCCAAGAGACCCAGTACTTC
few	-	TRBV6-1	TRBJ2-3	CASSENEDTQYF	TGTGCCAGCAGTGAAAATGAGGATACGCAGTATTTT
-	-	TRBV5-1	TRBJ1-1	CASSLFGGAEAFF	TGCGCCAGCAGCTTGTTCGGGGGCGCTGAAGCTTTCTTT
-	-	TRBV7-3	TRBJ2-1	CASSHSEGEQFF	TGTGCCAGCAGCCACTCGGAGGGAGAGCAGTTCTTC
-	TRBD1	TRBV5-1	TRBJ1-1	CASSAPDRLNTEAFF	TGCGCCAGCAGCGCCCCGGACAGGCTAAACACTGAAGCTTTCTTT
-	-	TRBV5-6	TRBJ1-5	CASSLGGYSNQPQHF	TGTGCCAGCAGCTTGGGAGGGTATAGCAATCAGCCCCAGCATTTT
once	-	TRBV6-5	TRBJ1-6	CASSYSWDENSPLHF	TGTGCCAGCAGTTACTCGTGGGACGAAAATTCACCCCTCCACTTT
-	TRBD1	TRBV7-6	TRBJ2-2	CASRPGTVGTGELFF	TGTGCCAGCAGACCTGGGACAGTGGGGACCGGGGAGCTGTTTTTT
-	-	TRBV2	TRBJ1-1	CASSSQQGNTEAFF	TGTGCCAGCAGCTCACAACAGGGGAACACTGAAGCTTTCTTT
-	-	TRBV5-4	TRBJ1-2	CASSSPQGSYGYTF	TGTGCCAGCAGCTCCCCCCAGGGTTCCTATGGCTACACCTTC
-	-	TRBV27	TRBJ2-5	CASSPLFSGIGMTQYF	TGTGCCAGCAGCCCTCTTTTCAGCGGCATCGGGATGACCCAGTACTTC